This T cell receptor (beta chain) was found in a study of monozygotic twins with inflammatory bowel disease. Germline V lookup: CDR1 SGHAT, CDR2 FQNNGV. CDR3 length: 18 amino acids. No DNA is given; TCRdb re-called the 5' RACE reads and lists each CDR3 protein once. There are about 150,000 distinct CDR3 sequences in the sample, with roughly 1.2% held by the top ten. This receptor was taken from a human donor with ulcerative colitis or Crohn's disease, or a healthy co-twin of an affected twin (not recorded which). V and J are TRBV11-2 and TRBJ2-2; TCRdb picks TRBD1, but there is no DNA to check that call. Specimen: blood. The CDR3 region is CASSLRGQNEANTGELFF.